These 21 T cell receptor beta chains share one sample of origin, sequenced in a study of monozygotic twins with inflammatory bowel disease. Each CDR3 protein gets one entry in TCRdb, which reprocessed the 5' RACE reads and gives no DNA. Here the sample table reports roughly 100,000 distinct CDR3 sequences. Sequenced: blood. The receptors were gathered from a human donor with ulcerative colitis or Crohn's disease, or a healthy co-twin of an affected twin (not recorded which).

J is TRBJ2-5 and V is TRBV7-9; TCRdb names TRBD1, which stays unverified in the absence of DNA. CDR3 length equals 15 residues. Germline V CDR1 and CDR2: SEHNR, FQNEAQ (reference sequence). Here the CDR3 reads CASSSAQGAQETQYF. The whole variable domain, filled in from reference TRBV7-9 and TRBJ2-5, reads DTGVSQNPRHKITKRGQNVTFRCDPISEHNRLYWYRQTLGQGPEFLTYFQNEAQLEKSRLLSDRFSAERPKGSFSTLEIQRTEQGDSAMYLCASSSAQGAQETQYFGPGTRLLVL.

The J gene is TRBJ2-3, the V gene TRBV7-2. The CDR3 is 13 residues long. Germline CDR1 is SGHTA and CDR2 is FQGNSA. The CDR3 reads CASSFPPTDTQYF.

V is TRBV11-2 and J is TRBJ2-5; TCRdb's D gene call, TRBD2, goes unchecked for lack of DNA. This CDR3 comprises 15 residues. Germline assignment: CDR1 SGHAT and CDR2 FQNNGV. CDR3 region: CASSPWGLDLETQYF.

This rearrangement joins TRBV20-1 to TRBJ2-2; TCRdb indicates TRBD1, and absent DNA this call remains unverified. There are 14 residues in the CDR3. The germline V gene has CDR1 DFQATT and CDR2 SNEGSKA (reference sequence). The CDR3 region is CSARHGGNTGELFF.

The chain recombines TRBV30 with TRBJ2-7; lacking DNA, the TRBD1 call made by TCRdb goes unchecked. The CDR3 runs 14 residues. Germline V gene sequence: CDR1 GTSNPN, CDR2 SVGIG (reference sequence). The CDR3 here is CAWSLWTVTYEQYF.

This rearrangement joins TRBV6-5 to TRBJ2-2; TCRdb lists TRBD1, though no DNA is available to test this call. CDR1 is MNHEY and CDR2 is SVGAGI in the germline V gene. CDR3 length: 15 residues. CDR3 amino acids: CASRSPAENTGELFF.

The V gene is TRBV19, the J gene TRBJ1-3. Germline lookup yields CDR1 LNHDA and CDR2 SQIVND (reference sequence). CDR3 length equals 13 residues. The chain's CDR3 is CACKKTSGNTIYF.

The V gene is TRBV5-1, the J gene TRBJ2-7. The CDR3 consists of 15 residues. The germline CDR1 and CDR2 sequences are SGHRS and YFSETQ. The CDR3 here is CASSLRLSQTYEQYF.

V gene TRBV5-1 combines with J gene TRBJ2-7; the D call of TRBD1 rests on TCRdb alone, since no DNA is present to check it. From germline, CDR1 is SGHRS and CDR2 YFSETQ. The CDR3 loop spans 13 amino acids. The CDR3 here is CAINSADSYEQYF. The full variable domain, its missing parts supplied by reference TRBV5-1 and TRBJ2-7, is KAGVTQTPRYLIKTRGQQVTLSCSPISGHRSVSWYQQTPGQGLQFLFEYFSETQRNKGNFPGRFSGRQFSNSRSEMNVSTLELGDSALYLCAINSADSYEQYFGPGTRLTVT.

The rearrangement links TRBV20-1 to TRBJ2-4. The CDR3 sequence is 12 residues long. Germline-derived CDR1 and CDR2 are DFQATT and SNEGSKA (reference sequence). Here the CDR3 reads CSASFGKNMQYF.

This sequence joins TRBV10-3 and TRBJ2-7. This CDR3 contains 12 residues. Germline CDR1 is ENHRY and CDR2 is SYGVKD. CDR3 amino acids: CAISESYYEQYF.

The chain employs TRBV20-1 and TRBJ2-2. The CDR3 has 13 amino acids. Germline CDR1 and CDR2: DFQATT and SNEGSKA (reference sequence). CDR3 region: CSASGVDTGELFF.

The rearrangement links TRBV19 to TRBJ1-5. Germline CDR1 LNHDA, CDR2 SQIVND (reference sequence). The CDR3 loop spans 12 amino acids. CDR3: CASSIRNQPQHF. The whole variable domain, filled in from reference TRBV19 and TRBJ1-5, reads DGGITQSPKYLFRKEGQNVTLSCEQNLNHDAMYWYRQDPGQGLRLIYYSQIVNDFQKGDIAEGYSVSREKKESFPLTVTSAQKNPTAFYLCASSIRNQPQHFGDGTRLSIL.

This sequence joins TRBV7-9 and TRBJ2-7. From germline, CDR1 is SEHNR and CDR2 FQNEAQ (reference sequence). This CDR3 is built from 12 residues. CDR3 loop: CASSLMQSEQYF.

The rearrangement uses TRBV29-1 and TRBJ2-7; TCRdb's assignment of TRBD1 cannot be checked, as there is no DNA. The CDR3 has 12 residues. Germline lookup yields CDR1 SQVTM and CDR2 ANQGSEA. The CDR3 protein is CSVGRDKYEQYF.

The rearrangement uses TRBV7-2 and TRBJ2-2; the D gene TCRdb calls, TRBD2, cannot be checked with no DNA. This CDR3 is 16 amino acids long. Germline CDR1 SGHTA, CDR2 FQGNSA. The CDR3 loop reads CASSLAGSLNTGELFF.

CDR3 region: CASSQDYRSNEKLFF. The chain is built from TRBV4-2 and TRBJ1-4. The CDR3 runs to 15 residues. Germline-derived CDR1 and CDR2 are LGHNA and YNFKEQ.

J is TRBJ2-7 and V is TRBV3-1; TCRdb outputs TRBD2, but without DNA this stays unchecked. CDR1 and CDR2 (germline): LGHDT, YNNKEL (reference sequence). There are 15 residues in the CDR3. This CDR3 is CASSQATSGSYEQYF.

The rearrangement joins TRBV5-1 to TRBJ2-5; TCRdb indicates TRBD1, and absent DNA this call remains unverified. This CDR3 has 13 amino acids. Germline V gene lookup returns CDR1 SGHRS and CDR2 YFSETQ. This CDR3 reads CASMAGPQETQYF.

V is TRBV10-2 and J is TRBJ1-6. The CDR3 is 15 amino acids. Germline V gene lookup returns CDR1 WSHSY and CDR2 SAAADI. Here the CDR3 reads CASSETRQYNSPLHF.

The rearrangement joins TRBV30 to TRBJ2-5. The CDR3 is made up of 13 amino acids. Looked up from germline, CDR1 is GTSNPN and CDR2 is SVGIG (reference sequence). The CDR3 protein is CAWGHLYQETQYF.